The 15 T cell receptor beta chains below all came from one sample that was sequenced in a study of blood T cell repertoires in COVID-19. Clones were sequenced by immunoSEQ multiplex PCR, and TCRdb holds only the in-frame ones, with some missing. Among roughly 220,000 clones listed, approximately 82% were seen once. Sequencing used PBMCs or T cells enriched from blood (not recorded which). Source of these receptors: a man aged 40-55 years who had recovered from COVID-19.

The V gene is TRBV27, the J gene TRBJ2-2; 13 bases are a match to TRBD2. The CDR3 length is 15 residues. Germline loops: CDR1 MNHEY, CDR2 SMNVEV (reference sequence). The V and J ends lost 6 bases and 7 bases, in that order; junction bases with no gene match: 5. The DNA for the CDR3 is TGTGCCAGCAGCTGGACTAGCGGGAGTATCGGGGAGCTGTTTTTT. It encodes CASSWTSGSIGELFF.

The genes are TRBV5-5 and TRBJ1-2; a weak D match, TRBD1 (6 bases). V was trimmed by 0 bases and J by 4 bases, leaving 13 bases between them. In germline, CDR1 is SGHKS, CDR2 YYEKEE (reference sequence). The CDR3 contains 15 residues. The CDR3 bases are TGTGCCAGCAGCTTGGAACAGGGTGGTGCCTATGGCTACACCTTC. Residues: CASSLEQGGAYGYTF.

J is TRBJ2-7 and V is TRBV27, with 8 bases that match TRBD1. Germline CDR1 reads MNHEY; CDR2 reads SMNVEV (reference sequence). The CDR3 is made up of 14 amino acids. The junction had 5 bases not matched to a gene; V was cut back by 5 bases and J by 2 bases. The CDR3 region has the DNA TGTGCCAGCAGTCCACAGGGGGGAGCCTACGAGCAGTACTTC. This codes for CASSPQGGAYEQYF.

The V call is TRBV7-2, the J call TRBJ2-1; 7 bases fit TRBD2. CDR1 and CDR2 from the germline V gene are SGHTA and FQGNSA. The CDR3 contains 14 residues. V lost 3 bases and J lost 10; bases outside the gene matches: 9. CDR3 amino acids: CASSFPGGRTEQFF. The CDR3 nucleotides are TGTGCCAGCAGCTTCCCGGGAGGTCGGACGGAGCAGTTCTTC.

V and J are TRBV20-1 and TRBJ2-5; no definite D call. CDR3 length: 11 residues. V dropped 3 bases and J dropped 4 bases, with 6 bases sitting between them. Germline CDR1 DFQATT, CDR2 SNEGSKA (reference sequence). The CDR3: CSASSGETQYF. The CDR3, as DNA: TGCAGTGCTAGTTCGGGAGAGACCCAGTACTTC.

This clone turned up a few times. The chain couples TRBV11-2 to TRBJ1-1, with D tentatively TRBD1 (5 bases). The CDR3 is 14 amino acids. Trimming shortened V by 4 bases and J by 5 bases, and 14 bases separated the two germline ends. CDR1 and CDR2 (germline): SGHAT, FQNNGV. The CDR3 DNA follows: TGTGCCAGCAGCTCCGGACCATGGACAACTGAAGCTTTCTTT. This translates into CASSSGPWTTEAFF.

V usage is TRBV4-2 and J usage is TRBJ2-2, with D uncertain. Germline assignment: CDR1 LGHNA and CDR2 YNFKEQ. This CDR3 has 15 residues. Trimming removed 2 bases from V and 0 bases from J, with 7 bases in between. Written as DNA, the CDR3 is TGTGCCAGCAGCCAAAGACTTGCGAACACCGGGGAGCTGTTTTTT. Translation gives CASSQRLANTGELFF.

This chain links TRBV18 with TRBJ2-2, with a weak D call TRBD1 (7 bases). Germline V gene lookup returns CDR1 KGHSH and CDR2 LQKENI. V lost 0 bases, J lost 6 bases, and 11 bases lay in between. This CDR3 comprises 15 residues. The CDR3 sequence: CASSPPTGRSGELFF. The CDR3 DNA is TGTGCCAGCTCACCACCGACAGGGAGGTCCGGGGAGCTGTTTTTT.

This clone was seen only a few times. The chain links TRBV29-1 to TRBJ2-7, with D maybe TRBD1 (6 bases). CDR3 length: 12 amino acids. Germline assignment: CDR1 SQVTM and CDR2 ANQGSEA. V was clipped by 7 bases and J by 4 bases, with 14 bases between them. Written as DNA, the CDR3 is TGCAGCGCTCAACGAGGGGGTTACGAGCAGTACTTC. Translated: CSAQRGGYEQYF.

The chain joins TRBV2 to TRBJ2-1, with 9 bases identical to TRBD2. V gave up 10 bases and J gave up 0 bases; unmatched junction bases: 16. Per the germline V gene, CDR1 is SNHLY and CDR2 is FYNNEI. The CDR3 sequence is 18 residues long. Here the CDR3 DNA reads TGTGCCACTCCCAGTGGACTAGCGCAGAAAAGCTCCTACAATGAGCAGTTCTTC. It translates to CATPSGLAQKSSYNEQFF.

The rearrangement uses TRBV25-1 and TRBJ1-5, with D hard to call. Trimming stripped 9 bases from V and 4 bases from J, with 10 bases between. The CDR3 consists of 12 residues. Germline V CDR1 and CDR2: MGHDK, SYGVNS. The CDR3 spells CASAALNQPQHF. The CDR3 nucleotides read TGTGCCAGTGCGGCCCTTAATCAGCCCCAGCATTTT.

The CDR3, as DNA: TGTGCCAGCAGCGCCTATCGGGGAAACACTGAAGCTTTCTTT. Translated: CASSAYRGNTEAFF. The chain carries TRBV7-6 and TRBJ1-1; D gene uncertain. This CDR3 has 14 residues. Trimming took 5 bases from V and 2 from J, leaving 12 bases between them. Germline CDR1 SGHVS, CDR2 FNYEAQ.

This chain joins TRBV20-1 and TRBJ1-2, with 7 bases that match TRBD1. Germline V gives CDR1 DFQATT, CDR2 SNEGSKA (reference sequence). Trimming at V came to 3 bases and at J to 7 bases, leaving 8 bases not matched to a gene. The length of the CDR3 is 13 residues. The CDR3 DNA follows: TGCAGTGCTAGTCTCGGCAGGGGGATTGGCTACACCTTC. Its protein is CSASLGRGIGYTF.

The V and J genes are TRBV6-2 or TRBV6-3 and TRBJ2-7; D not certain. The germline V gene has CDR1 MNHEY and CDR2 SVGEGT. V lost 4 bases to trimming and J lost 3 bases, with 4 bases between them. This CDR3 spans 11 amino acids. The CDR3 DNA follows: TGTGCCAGCAGTTTCCACTACGAGCAGTACTTC. Translation gives CASSFHYEQYF.

The genes are TRBV28 and TRBJ1-2, with D perhaps matching TRBD1 (6 bases). Germline V gene data show CDR1 as MDHEN and CDR2 as SYDVKM. The CDR3 is 13 amino acids. V was cut by 7 bases and J by 8 bases, with 17 bases left in between. The CDR3: CASTPGTSRGYTF. The CDR3 coding sequence is TGTGCCAGCACCCCTGGGACAAGTCGGGGCTACACCTTC.